Sequencing of this T cell receptor (beta chain) was carried out in a study of cytomegalovirus exposure and HLA in healthy donors. Study observations and caveats: Listed as cytomegalovirus-associated were 170 or so TCR beta chains. In the 95 to 150 validation repertoires, a later analysis found that first-cohort TCR clusters tended to co-occur.

Comments on this clone: As yet, its antigen is unknown.

The assay was immunoSEQ multiplex PCR, and TCRdb's table has in-frame clones only and misses some. The table has roughly 150,000 clones, about 89% seen once. This CDR3 comprises 17 residues. Germline V CDR1 and CDR2: ENHRY, SYGVKD. V lost 0 bases, J lost 2 bases, and 9 bases stayed unmatched. The source material was PBMCs. The rearrangement joins TRBV10-3 to TRBJ2-5; 7 nucleotides match TRBD1. This TCR was sampled from a woman under 30 in good health and CMV-seropositive. This CDR3 is CAISESSRGGEQETQYF. Written as DNA, the CDR3 is TGTGCCATCAGTGAGTCGAGTCGAGGGGGCGAACAAGAGACCCAGTACTTC.